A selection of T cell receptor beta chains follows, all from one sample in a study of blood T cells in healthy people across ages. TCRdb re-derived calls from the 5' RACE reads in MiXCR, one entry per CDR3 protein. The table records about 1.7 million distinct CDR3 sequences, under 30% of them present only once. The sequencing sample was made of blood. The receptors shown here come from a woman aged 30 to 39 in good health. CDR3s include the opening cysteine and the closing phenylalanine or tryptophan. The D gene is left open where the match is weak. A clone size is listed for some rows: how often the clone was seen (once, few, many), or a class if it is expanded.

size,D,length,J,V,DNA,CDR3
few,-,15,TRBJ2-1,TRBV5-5,TGTGCCAGCAGCTGGCAGGGTCTGAAAGGAGGTGAGCAGTTCTTC,CASSWQGLKGGEQFF
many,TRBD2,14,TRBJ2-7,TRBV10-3,TGTGCCACGACCGGGACTAGCAGCTCCTACGAGCAGTACTTC,CATTGTSSSYEQYF
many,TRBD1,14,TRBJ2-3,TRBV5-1,TGCGCCAGCAGCACCGGACAGGGCACAGATACGCAGTATTTT,CASSTGQGTDTQYF
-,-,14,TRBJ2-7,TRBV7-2,TGTGCCAGCAGATTAAGTGGGACGTCCTCCGAGCAGTACTTC,CASRLSGTSSEQYF
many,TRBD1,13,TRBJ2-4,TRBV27,TGTGCCAGCGGGGGACAGACCAAAAACATTCAGTACTTC,CASGGQTKNIQYF
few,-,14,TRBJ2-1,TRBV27,TGTGCCAGCAGTTTATCGAACGTCCCGAATGAGCAGTTCTTC,CASSLSNVPNEQFF
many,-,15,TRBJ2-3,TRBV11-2,TGTGCCAGCAGCCCCCCCGGGGGAGTAGGACAGAGGCAGTATTTT,CASSPPGGVGQRQYF
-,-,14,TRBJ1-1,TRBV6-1,TGTGCCAGCAGTGAATTGGGACCCAGCACTGAAGCTTTCTTT,CASSELGPSTEAFF
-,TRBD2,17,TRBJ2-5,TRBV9,TGTGCCAGCAGCCCGGCGGTGGGAGCTAGCGGGATGGAGACCCAGTACTTC,CASSPAVGASGMETQYF
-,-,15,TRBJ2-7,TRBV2,TGTGCCAGCAGTGAAATCTGGTCTGAGTCCTACGAGCAGTACTTC,CASSEIWSESYEQYF
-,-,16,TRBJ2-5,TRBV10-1,TGCGCCAGCAGCCCTACAGGGCTTGAGGCTGGGGAGACCCAGTACTTC,CASSPTGLEAGETQYF
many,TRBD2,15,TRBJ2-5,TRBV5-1,TGCGCCAGCAGCGCCATTACTAGCGGGGGAGAGACCCAGTACTTC,CASSAITSGGETQYF
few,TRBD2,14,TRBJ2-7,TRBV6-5,TGTGCCAGCAGTCGGTATGGGGGGGTCTACGAGCAGTACTTC,CASSRYGGVYEQYF
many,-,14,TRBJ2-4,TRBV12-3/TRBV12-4,TGTGCCAGCAGCAGAGGATACGGGGGAAACATTCAGTACTTC,CASSRGYGGNIQYF
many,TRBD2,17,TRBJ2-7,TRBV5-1,TGCGCCAGCACGCTCGTCCCGATGAGCGGGGGAGGCTACGAGCAGTACTTC,CASTLVPMSGGGYEQYF
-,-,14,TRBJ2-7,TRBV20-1,TGCAGTGCTAGACTCTCAGGGGGGGCCTACGAGCAGTACTTC,CSARLSGGAYEQYF
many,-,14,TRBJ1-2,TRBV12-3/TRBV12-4,TGTGCCAGCAGTTTCCAGGTAGCTAACTATGGCTACACCTTC,CASSFQVANYGYTF
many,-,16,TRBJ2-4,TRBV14,TGTGCCAGCAGCCCGAGATCCGGGACAGCCAAAAACATTCAGTACTTC,CASSPRSGTAKNIQYF
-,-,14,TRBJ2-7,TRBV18,TGTGCCAGCTCACCACCTGCGGATGCCTACGAGCAGTACTTC,CASSPPADAYEQYF
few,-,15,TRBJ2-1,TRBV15,TGTGCCACCAGCAGAGATCTTTCCAGCTCCCATGAGCAGTTCTTC,CATSRDLSSSHEQFF
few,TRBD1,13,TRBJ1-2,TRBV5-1,TGCTCCAGCAGCGAGGACAGGACTTATGGCTACACCTTC,CSSSEDRTYGYTF
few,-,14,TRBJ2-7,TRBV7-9,TGTGCCAGCAGCCCCACGCCGCCAGGCGACGAGCAGTACTTC,CASSPTPPGDEQYF
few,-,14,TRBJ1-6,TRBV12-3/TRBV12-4,TGTGCCAGCATTTTTCAGGGTGGTAATTCACCCCTCCACTTT,CASIFQGGNSPLHF
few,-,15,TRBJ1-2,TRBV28,TGTGCCAGCACCGGGGGGGGTAGAATTAACTATGGCTACACCTTC,CASTGGGRINYGYTF
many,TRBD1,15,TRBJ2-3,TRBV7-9,TGTGCCAGCAGTCACAGGGGACAGCGCACAGATACGCAGTATTTT,CASSHRGQRTDTQYF
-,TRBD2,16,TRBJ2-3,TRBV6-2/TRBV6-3,TGTGCCAGCAGTTACGGCGGGAGCCCCACCACAGATACGCAGTATTTT,CASSYGGSPTTDTQYF
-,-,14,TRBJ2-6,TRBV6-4,TGTGCCAGCAGTGCTGATTCTGGGGCCAACGTCCTGACTTTC,CASSADSGANVLTF
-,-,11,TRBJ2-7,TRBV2,TGTGCCGGCAGTGAGGCGGGGAAGCAGTACTTC,CAGSEAGKQYF
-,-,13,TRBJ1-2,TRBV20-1,TGCAGTGCACGGACAGATATTAACTATGGCTACACCTTC,CSARTDINYGYTF
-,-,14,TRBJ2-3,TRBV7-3,TGTGCCAGCAGCTTGGACAGTACCACAGATACGCAGTATTTT,CASSLDSTTDTQYF
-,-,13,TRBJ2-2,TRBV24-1,TGTGCCACCCCATGGAGGCCTACCGGGGAGCTGTTTTTT,CATPWRPTGELFF
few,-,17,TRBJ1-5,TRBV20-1,TGCAGTGCTAGCGGGGACACCGGGGGCTATAGCAATCAGCCCCAGCATTTT,CSASGDTGGYSNQPQHF
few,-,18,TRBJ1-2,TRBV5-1,TGCGCCAGCAGCAGAACCCCGGGACAAGCTCCCTTCGTGTATGGCTACACCTTC,CASSRTPGQAPFVYGYTF
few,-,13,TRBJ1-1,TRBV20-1,TGCAGTGCTCGTAATACAGAGAACACTGAAGCTTTCTTT,CSARNTENTEAFF
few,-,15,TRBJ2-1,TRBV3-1,TGTGCCAGCAGCCAAGGGGGGGTACAGTACAATGAGCAGTTCTTC,CASSQGGVQYNEQFF
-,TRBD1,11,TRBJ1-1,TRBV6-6,TGTGCCAGCAGACTAAACAGGGGAGCTTTCTTT,CASRLNRGAFF
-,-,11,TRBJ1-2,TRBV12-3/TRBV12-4,TGTGCCAGCAGTTGGGACCATGGCTACACCTTC,CASSWDHGYTF
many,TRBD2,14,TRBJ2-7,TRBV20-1,TGCAGTGCTAGAGGACTAGCGGTCGGCTACGAGCAGTACTTC,CSARGLAVGYEQYF
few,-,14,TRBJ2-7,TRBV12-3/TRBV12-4,TGTGCCAGCAGTTCCAGGGGGGGAATCGACGAGCAGTACTTC,CASSSRGGIDEQYF
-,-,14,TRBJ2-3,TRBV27,TGTGCCAGCAGTTACAGCGCGGACACAGATACGCAGTATTTT,CASSYSADTDTQYF
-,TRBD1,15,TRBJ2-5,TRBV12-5,TGTGCTAGTGGTGCCGGGACAGGGACCGAAGAGACCCAGTACTTC,CASGAGTGTEETQYF
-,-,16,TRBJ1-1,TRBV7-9,TGTGCCAGCAGCCCTGGCTCGCGGGGGGCGAACACTGAAGCTTTCTTT,CASSPGSRGANTEAFF
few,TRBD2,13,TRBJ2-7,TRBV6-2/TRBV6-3,TGTGCCAGCAGGCGGGGGGTTACCTACGAGCAGTACTTC,CASRRGVTYEQYF
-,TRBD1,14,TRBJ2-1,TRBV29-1,TGCGGCCTACTTAAGGACAGGGGGAATGATGAGCAGTTCTTC,CGLLKDRGNDEQFF
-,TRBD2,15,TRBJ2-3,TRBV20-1,TGCAGTGCTAGGAATCCGGGACTAGCGACAGATACGCAGTATTTT,CSARNPGLATDTQYF
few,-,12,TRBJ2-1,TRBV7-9,TGTGCCAGCAGACCGGTTCGGGATGAGCAGTTCTTC,CASRPVRDEQFF
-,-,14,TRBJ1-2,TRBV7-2,TGTGCCAGCAGCTATGACGGGACAAGCTATGGCTACACCTTC,CASSYDGTSYGYTF
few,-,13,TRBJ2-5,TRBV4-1,TGCGCCAGCAGCCAAGATGAGGGTAGAGAGCAGTACTTC,CASSQDEGREQYF